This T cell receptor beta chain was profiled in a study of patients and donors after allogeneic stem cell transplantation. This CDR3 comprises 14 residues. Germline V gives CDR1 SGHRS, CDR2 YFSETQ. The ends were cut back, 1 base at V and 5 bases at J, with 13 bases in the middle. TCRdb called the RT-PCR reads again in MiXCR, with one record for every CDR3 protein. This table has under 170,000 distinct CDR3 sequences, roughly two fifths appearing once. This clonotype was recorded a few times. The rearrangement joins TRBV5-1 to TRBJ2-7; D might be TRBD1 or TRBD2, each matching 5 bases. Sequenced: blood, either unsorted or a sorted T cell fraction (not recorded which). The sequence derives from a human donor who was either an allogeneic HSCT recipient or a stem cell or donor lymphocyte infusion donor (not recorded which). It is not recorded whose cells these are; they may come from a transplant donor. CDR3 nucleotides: TGCGCCAGCAGCTTGTCCACCTGGGGACACGAGCAGTACGTC. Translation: CASSLSTWGHEQYV.